These 16 T cell receptor beta chains came from one sample sequenced in a study of CXCR3-negative and CXCR3-positive naive CD8 T cells. Study-wide points: Relative to CXCR3-negative naive cells, CXCR3-positive naive cells had more hydrophobic TRB CDR3s.

These receptors' antigens are unknown. The authors prepared UMI-labeled TRB cDNA libraries by 5' RACE. TCRdb re-called the 5' RACE reads, yielding one record per CDR3 amino acid sequence without DNA. Its clone listing holds approximately 90,000 distinct CDR3 sequences. The sequencing input was naive CXCR3+ CD8+ T cells from blood. Indicated subset: CD45RO-CCR7+CD27+CD95- naive CD8+ T cells expressing CXCR3 (TNR3+). The source of these receptors is a human donor in good health. Some clones in this sample may be carry-over from other donors' samples.

The rearrangement uses TRBV19 and TRBJ1-6. Per germline, CDR1 LNHDA and CDR2 SQIVND (reference sequence). CDR3 length: 14 residues. The CDR3: CASSIDGVGSPLHF.

The V call is TRBV7-2, the J call TRBJ1-5; TCRdb picks TRBD1, but there is no DNA to check that call. Germline V gene data show CDR1 as SGHTA and CDR2 as FQGNSA. The CDR3 runs to 15 residues. The CDR3 reads CASSLEDRENQPQHF.

V is TRBV10-3 and J is TRBJ2-5; lacking DNA, the TRBD2 call made by TCRdb goes unchecked. This CDR3 contains 15 residues. Germline CDR1 ENHRY, CDR2 SYGVKD. CDR3 protein: CATLPTDTSDETQYF.

The chain combines TRBV12-3 or TRBV12-4 with TRBJ2-7; TCRdb calls TRBD2, which cannot be checked without DNA. This CDR3 has 14 residues. The CDR3 sequence: CASSRTSGGYEQYF.

The CDR3 here is CASGGTTYNEQFF. The chain links TRBV5-1 to TRBJ2-1; absent DNA, TCRdb's TRBD1 call cannot be checked. The germline gives CDR1 SGHRS, CDR2 YFSETQ. The CDR3 length is 13 residues.

The chain is built from TRBV6-6 and TRBJ1-5. The CDR3 is 14 residues long. In germline, CDR1 is MNHNY, CDR2 SVGAGI (reference sequence). The CDR3 sequence: CASSYWPSNQPQHF.

The V gene is TRBV14, the J gene TRBJ2-7. Germline V gene lookup returns CDR1 SGHDN and CDR2 FVKESK. The CDR3 has 12 amino acids. CDR3 sequence reads: CASSQGWGEQYF.

This chain joins TRBV28 and TRBJ2-1. Germline V gene lookup returns CDR1 MDHEN and CDR2 SYDVKM. This CDR3 is built from 13 residues. This chain's CDR3 is CASRLTSFNEQFF.

The chain carries TRBV19 and TRBJ1-1. CDR3 size: 11 residues. Germline V gene lookup returns CDR1 LNHDA and CDR2 SQIVND (reference sequence). CDR3 region: CASEVSGEAFF.

This chain links TRBV27 with TRBJ2-3; TCRdb reports TRBD2, a call that lacks DNA to check it against. CDR1 is MNHEY and CDR2 is SMNVEV in the germline V gene (reference sequence). The CDR3 spans 17 residues. CDR3 residues: CASSLLASGTGTDTQYF.

The chain couples TRBV7-8 to TRBJ2-1; checking the TCRdb D call of TRBD1 is not possible without DNA. Germline V CDR1 and CDR2: SGHVS, FQNEAQ. The CDR3 consists of 16 residues. CDR3 in amino acids: CASSPLYLIDYNEQFF. The variable domain in full, completed from reference TRBV7-8 and TRBJ2-1, reads GAGVSQSPRYKVAKRGQDVALRCDPISGHVSLFWYQQALGQGPEFLTYFQNEAQLDKSGLPSDRFFAERPEGSVSTLKIQRTQQEDSAVYLCASSPLYLIDYNEQFFGPGTRLTVL.

The V and J genes are TRBV3-1 and TRBJ2-5; TCRdb names TRBD1, which stays unverified in the absence of DNA. CDR1 LGHDT and CDR2 YNNKEL come from the germline V gene (reference sequence). The length of the CDR3 is 14 residues. The CDR3 is CASSGDAGQETQYF.

The rearrangement links TRBV3-1 to TRBJ2-7; there is no DNA to check the TCRdb D call of TRBD1. The CDR3 sequence is 14 residues long. The V gene's germline CDR1 is LGHDT and CDR2 YNNKEL (reference sequence). The CDR3 spells CASSQKRGGYEQYF.

The genes are TRBV4-3 and TRBJ2-2. The germline gives CDR1 LGHNA, CDR2 YSLEER. The CDR3 is 15 amino acids. This chain's CDR3 is CASSQAHANTGELFF.

V gene TRBV7-8 combines with J gene TRBJ1-5; the TCRdb call, TRBD1, lacks DNA for checking. The CDR3 consists of 13 residues. Germline loops: CDR1 SGHVS, CDR2 FQNEAQ. The CDR3 spells CASSWSDRQPQHF.

This sequence joins TRBV20-1 and TRBJ2-2; TCRdb indicates TRBD2, and absent DNA this call remains unverified. Germline V gene data show CDR1 as DFQATT and CDR2 as SNEGSKA (reference sequence). The CDR3 is made up of 14 amino acids. CDR3 sequence: CSGGDYRCTGELFF.